Listed below are T cell receptor beta chains from one sample, sequenced in a study of T-cell memory formation after mild COVID-19. TCRdb reprocessed the 5' RACE reads via MiXCR and lists one record per CDR3 protein. The sample has 560,000 or so distinct CDR3 sequences, around 15% seen once. Sequenced: PBMCs or a T cell subset sorted from them (not recorded which). The origin of the receptors is an adult woman who had mild COVID-19 (a few samples of this study predate the infection). Cell type and time point are not known. Each CDR3 is given with its conserved first and last residue. The order of the fields is D gene, V gene, clone size, J gene, CDR3 protein, CDR3 DNA. D genes are given only for firm matches. Only some rows state a clone size, as once, few, many or a class for expanded clones.

D: TRBD1; V: TRBV7-8; size: few; J: TRBJ1-3; CDR3: CASSLRPGQGSGNTIYF; DNA: TGTGCCAGCAGCTTACGACCGGGACAGGGGTCTGGAAACACCATATATTTT
D: TRBD2; V: TRBV5-5; size: NA; J: TRBJ2-1; CDR3: CASSWPGLAGTGEQFF; DNA: TGTGCCAGCAGCTGGCCGGGACTAGCGGGAACGGGTGAGCAGTTCTTC
D: TRBD1; V: TRBV12-3/TRBV12-4; size: NA; J: TRBJ1-1; CDR3: CASSFVGTGRGTEAFF; DNA: TGTGCCAGCAGTTTTGTAGGGACAGGGCGGGGGACTGAAGCTTTCTTT
D: NA; V: TRBV7-3; size: NA; J: TRBJ1-1; CDR3: CASSLSGHRNTEAFF; DNA: TGTGCCAGCAGCCTTTCGGGACACCGGAACACTGAAGCTTTCTTT
D: NA; V: TRBV5-1; size: NA; J: TRBJ2-3; CDR3: CASSWATLTDTQYF; DNA: TGCGCCAGCAGCTGGGCTACCCTCACAGATACGCAGTATTTT
D: NA; V: TRBV5-5; size: few; J: TRBJ2-1; CDR3: CASSADWVYEQFF; DNA: TGTGCCAGCAGCGCGGACTGGGTCTATGAGCAGTTCTTC
D: NA; V: TRBV24-1; size: NA; J: TRBJ2-7; CDR3: CATSDGALGSYEQYF; DNA: TGTGCCACCAGTGATGGAGCCCTGGGCTCCTACGAGCAGTACTTC
D: NA; V: TRBV19; size: NA; J: TRBJ2-3; CDR3: CASSMTPGVADTQYF; DNA: TGTGCCAGTAGTATGACCCCGGGAGTGGCAGATACGCAGTATTTT
D: NA; V: TRBV24-1; size: NA; J: TRBJ1-2; CDR3: CATSTELYGYTF; DNA: TGTGCCACCAGTACGGAACTCTATGGCTACACCTTC
D: NA; V: TRBV7-8; size: once; J: TRBJ1-5; CDR3: CASSPSGGFGQPQHF; DNA: TGTGCCAGCAGCCCGTCAGGAGGGTTCGGACAGCCCCAGCATTTT
D: NA; V: TRBV20-1; size: NA; J: TRBJ2-1; CDR3: CSARPTWTETFF; DNA: TGCAGTGCTAGACCTACGTGGACAGAGACGTTCTTC
D: NA; V: TRBV9; size: NA; J: TRBJ2-2; CDR3: CASSVDWKNTGELFF; DNA: TGTGCCAGCAGCGTAGATTGGAAGAACACCGGGGAGCTGTTTTTT
D: TRBD1; V: TRBV5-4; size: NA; J: TRBJ2-3; CDR3: CVTEYEGQANTDTQYF; DNA: TGTGTCACGGAATATGAGGGACAGGCGAACACAGATACGCAGTATTTT
D: TRBD1; V: TRBV6-5; size: NA; J: TRBJ2-3; CDR3: CASSYSGTVTDTQYF; DNA: TGTGCCAGCAGTTACTCGGGGACAGTCACAGATACGCAGTATTTT
D: TRBD1; V: TRBV6-5; size: NA; J: TRBJ1-2; CDR3: CASSSNRQGEVANYGYTF; DNA: TGTGCCAGCAGCTCAAACCGACAGGGGGAAGTGGCTAACTATGGCTACACCTTC